This T cell receptor (beta chain) stems from a study of T cell changes during pregnancy in multiple sclerosis. V trimming: 3 bases; J trimming: 4 bases; junction bases outside the gene matches: 5. Germline lookup yields CDR1 SEHNR and CDR2 FQNEAQ (reference sequence). The length of the CDR3 is 14 residues. Sequencing used immunoSEQ multiplex PCR; TCRdb keeps in-frame clones, though not all of them. The table records around 36,000 clones, 90% of them present only once. Source: CD4+ T cells from peripheral blood mononuclear cells, taken in the third trimester of pregnancy. This clonotype was sampled from a female donor with multiple sclerosis, enrolled in a pregnancy study. V usage is TRBV7-9 and J usage is TRBJ1-1; 7 bases map to TRBD1. The CDR3 protein is CASSFTGDRTEAFF. CDR3 sequence (DNA): TGTGCCAGCAGCTTCACAGGGGACCGCACTGAAGCTTTCTTT.